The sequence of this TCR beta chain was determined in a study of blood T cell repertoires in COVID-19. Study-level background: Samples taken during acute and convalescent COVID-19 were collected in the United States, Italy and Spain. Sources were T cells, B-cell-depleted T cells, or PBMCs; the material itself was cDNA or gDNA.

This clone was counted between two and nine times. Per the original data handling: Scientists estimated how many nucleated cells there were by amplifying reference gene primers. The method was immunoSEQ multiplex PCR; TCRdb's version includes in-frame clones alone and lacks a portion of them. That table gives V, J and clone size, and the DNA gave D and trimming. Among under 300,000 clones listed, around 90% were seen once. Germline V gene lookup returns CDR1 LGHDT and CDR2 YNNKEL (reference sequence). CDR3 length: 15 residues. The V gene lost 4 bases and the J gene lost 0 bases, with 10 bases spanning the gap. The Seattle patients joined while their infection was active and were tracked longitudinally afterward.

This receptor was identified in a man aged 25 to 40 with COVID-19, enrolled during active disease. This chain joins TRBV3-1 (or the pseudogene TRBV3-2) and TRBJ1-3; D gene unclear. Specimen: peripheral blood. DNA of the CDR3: TGTGCCAGCAGCCTTTCCCTAATCTCTGGAAACACCATATATTTT. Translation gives CASSLSLISGNTIYF.